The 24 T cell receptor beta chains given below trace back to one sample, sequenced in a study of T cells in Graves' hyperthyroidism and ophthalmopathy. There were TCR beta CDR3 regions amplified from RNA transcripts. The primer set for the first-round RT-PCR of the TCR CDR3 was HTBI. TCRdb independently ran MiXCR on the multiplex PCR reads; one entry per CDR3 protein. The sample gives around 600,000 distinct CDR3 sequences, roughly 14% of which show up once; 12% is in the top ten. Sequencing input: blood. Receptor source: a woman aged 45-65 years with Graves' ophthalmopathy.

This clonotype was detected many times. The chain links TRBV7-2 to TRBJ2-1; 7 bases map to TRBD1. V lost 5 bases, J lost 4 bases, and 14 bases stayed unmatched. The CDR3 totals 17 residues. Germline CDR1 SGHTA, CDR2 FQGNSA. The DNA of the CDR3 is TGTGCCAGCAGCCGTACTATGGACAGGTTCTTTTACAATGAGCAGTTCTTC. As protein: CASSRTMDRFFYNEQFF.

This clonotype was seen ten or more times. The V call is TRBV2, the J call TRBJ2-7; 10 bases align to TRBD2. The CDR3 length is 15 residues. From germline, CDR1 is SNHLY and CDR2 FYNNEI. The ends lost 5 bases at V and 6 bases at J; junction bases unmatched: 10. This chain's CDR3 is CASSTGLADLGEQYF. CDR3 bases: TGTGCCAGCAGTACCGGACTAGCGGATTTAGGCGAGCAGTACTTC.

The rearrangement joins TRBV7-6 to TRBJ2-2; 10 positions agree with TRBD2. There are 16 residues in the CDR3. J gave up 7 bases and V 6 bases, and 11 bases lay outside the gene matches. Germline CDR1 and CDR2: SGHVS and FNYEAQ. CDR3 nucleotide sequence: TGTGCCAGCAGTGAGTGGCTAGCGGGAGTTGGCGGGGAGCTGTTTTTT. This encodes CASSEWLAGVGGELFF.

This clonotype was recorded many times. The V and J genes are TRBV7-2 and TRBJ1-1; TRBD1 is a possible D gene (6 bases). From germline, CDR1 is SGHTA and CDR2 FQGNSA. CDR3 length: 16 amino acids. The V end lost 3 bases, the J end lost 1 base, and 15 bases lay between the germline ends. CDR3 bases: TGTGCCAGCAGCTTCGGCGGGGGCGTTGGGAACACTGAAGCTTTCTTT. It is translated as CASSFGGGVGNTEAFF.

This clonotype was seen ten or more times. In DNA, the CDR3 is TGTGCCTGGAGTGTATTTGGAAATGAGCAGTTCTTC. Residues: CAWSVFGNEQFF. J is TRBJ2-1 and V is TRBV30, with D unresolved. CDR1 is GTSNPN, CDR2 SVGIG, per germline (reference sequence). Trimming took off 0 bases at V and 7 bases at J, with 7 bases between the two ends. The CDR3 sequence is 12 residues long.

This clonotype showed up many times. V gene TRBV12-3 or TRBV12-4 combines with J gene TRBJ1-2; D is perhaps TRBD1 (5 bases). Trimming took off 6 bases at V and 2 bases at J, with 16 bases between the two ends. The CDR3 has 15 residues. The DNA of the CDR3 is TGTGCCAGCAGAGACATACCCGGGGGGAACTATGGCTACACCTTC. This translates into CASRDIPGGNYGYTF.

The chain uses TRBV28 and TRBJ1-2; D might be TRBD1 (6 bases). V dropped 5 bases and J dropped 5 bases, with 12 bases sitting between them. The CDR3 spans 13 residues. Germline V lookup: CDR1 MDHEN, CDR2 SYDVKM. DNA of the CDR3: TGTGCCAGCAGTGAACAGGGCTGGTATGGCTACACCTTC. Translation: CASSEQGWYGYTF.

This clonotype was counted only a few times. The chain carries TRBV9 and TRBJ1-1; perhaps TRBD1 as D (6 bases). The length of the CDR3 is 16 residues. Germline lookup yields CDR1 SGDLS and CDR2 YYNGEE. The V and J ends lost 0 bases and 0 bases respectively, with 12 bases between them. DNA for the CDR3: TGTGCCAGCAGCGTAGGGACAGCCCCCATGAACACTGAAGCTTTCTTT. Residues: CASSVGTAPMNTEAFF.

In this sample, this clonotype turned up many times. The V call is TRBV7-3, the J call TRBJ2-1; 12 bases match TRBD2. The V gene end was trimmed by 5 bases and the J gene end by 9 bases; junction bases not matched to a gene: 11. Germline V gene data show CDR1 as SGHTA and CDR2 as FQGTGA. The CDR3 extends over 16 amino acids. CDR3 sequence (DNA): TGTGCCAGCAGCACCTCTCTAGCGGGAGGGCCAAGTGAGCAGTTCTTC. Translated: CASSTSLAGGPSEQFF.

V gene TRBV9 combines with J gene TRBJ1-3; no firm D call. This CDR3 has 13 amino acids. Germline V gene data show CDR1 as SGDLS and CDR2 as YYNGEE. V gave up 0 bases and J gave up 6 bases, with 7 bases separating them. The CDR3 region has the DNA TGTGCCAGCAGCGTAGAAGGAAAAAACACCATATATTTT. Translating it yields CASSVEGKNTIYF.

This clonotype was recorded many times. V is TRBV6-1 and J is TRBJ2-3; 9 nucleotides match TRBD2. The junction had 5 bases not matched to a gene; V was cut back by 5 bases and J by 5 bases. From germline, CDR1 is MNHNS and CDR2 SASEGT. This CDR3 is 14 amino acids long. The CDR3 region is CASSRRTSVDTQYF. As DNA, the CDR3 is TGTGCCAGCAGTCGAAGGACTAGCGTAGATACGCAGTATTTT.

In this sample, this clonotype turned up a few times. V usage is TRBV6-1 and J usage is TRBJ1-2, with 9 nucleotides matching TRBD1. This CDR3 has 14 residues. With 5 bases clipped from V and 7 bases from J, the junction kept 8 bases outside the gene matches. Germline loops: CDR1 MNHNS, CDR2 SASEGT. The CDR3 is CASSSGTGLGGYTF. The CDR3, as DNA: TGTGCCAGCAGTTCCGGGACAGGGCTCGGTGGCTACACCTTC.

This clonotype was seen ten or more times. The CDR3 DNA follows: TGTGCCAGCAAATTGACAGGGAACACTGAAGCTTTCTTT. It yields the protein CASKLTGNTEAFF. The V gene is TRBV28, the J gene TRBJ1-1, with D possibly being TRBD1 (6 bases). The CDR3 contains 13 residues. The V gene's germline CDR1 is MDHEN and CDR2 SYDVKM. V dropped 7 bases and J dropped 1 base, with 10 bases sitting between them.

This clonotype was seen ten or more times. CDR3 residues: CASSFLPNGYTF. In DNA form, the CDR3 reads TGTGCCAGCAGTTTCTTGCCGAATGGCTACACCTTC. This chain joins TRBV28 and TRBJ1-2; no firm D call. CDR3 length: 12 residues. V was clipped by 3 bases and J by 6 bases, with 8 bases between them. Germline CDR1 is MDHEN and CDR2 is SYDVKM.

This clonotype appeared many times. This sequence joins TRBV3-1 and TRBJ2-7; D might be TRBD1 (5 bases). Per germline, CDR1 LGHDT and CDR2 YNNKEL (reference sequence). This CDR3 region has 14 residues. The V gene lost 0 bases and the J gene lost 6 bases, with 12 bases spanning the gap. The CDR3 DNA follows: TGTGCCAGCAGCCAAGATAGGGCAGGGCCCGAGCAGTACTTC. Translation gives CASSQDRAGPEQYF.

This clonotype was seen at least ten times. This CDR3 is CASSQGSWDTQYF. The CDR3 bases are TGCGCCAGCAGCCAAGGGTCTTGGGATACGCAGTATTTT. The V and J genes are TRBV4-3 and TRBJ2-3; no firm D call. Germline CDR1 reads LGHNA; CDR2 reads YSLEER. This CDR3 has 13 amino acids. The ends were cut back, 1 base at V and 6 bases at J, with 8 bases in the middle.

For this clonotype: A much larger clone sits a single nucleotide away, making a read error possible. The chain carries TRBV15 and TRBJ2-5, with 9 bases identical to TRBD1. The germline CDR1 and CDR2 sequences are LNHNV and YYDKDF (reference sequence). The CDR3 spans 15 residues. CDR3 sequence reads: CVTSSRDRVIETQYF. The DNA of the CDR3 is TGTGTCACCAGCAGTAGGGACAGGGTTATAGAGACCCAGTACTTC.

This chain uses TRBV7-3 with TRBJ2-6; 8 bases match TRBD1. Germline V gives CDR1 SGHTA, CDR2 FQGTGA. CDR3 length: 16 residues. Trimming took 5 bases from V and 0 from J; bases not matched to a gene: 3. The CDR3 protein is CASSLQGASGANVLTF. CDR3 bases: TGTGCCAGCAGCCTTCAGGGGGCCTCTGGGGCCAACGTCCTGACTTTC.

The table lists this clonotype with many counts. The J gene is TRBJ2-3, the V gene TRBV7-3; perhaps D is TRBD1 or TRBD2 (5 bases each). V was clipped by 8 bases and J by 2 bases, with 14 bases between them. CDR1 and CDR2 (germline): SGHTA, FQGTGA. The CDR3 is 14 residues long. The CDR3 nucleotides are TGTGCCAGCCGTCAGTGGGGGAACACAGATACGCAGTATTTT. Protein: CASRQWGNTDTQYF.

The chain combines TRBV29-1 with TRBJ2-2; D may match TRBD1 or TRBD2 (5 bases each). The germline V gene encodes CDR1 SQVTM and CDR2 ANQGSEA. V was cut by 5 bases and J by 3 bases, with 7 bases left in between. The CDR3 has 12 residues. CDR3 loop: CSVLGDTGELFF. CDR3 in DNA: TGCAGCGTTTTGGGGGACACCGGGGAGCTGTTTTTT.

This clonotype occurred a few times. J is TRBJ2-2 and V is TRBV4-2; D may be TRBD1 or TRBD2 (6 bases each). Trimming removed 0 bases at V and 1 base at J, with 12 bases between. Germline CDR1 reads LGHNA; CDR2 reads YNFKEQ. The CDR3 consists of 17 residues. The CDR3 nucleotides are TGTGCCAGCAGCCAAGATTGGGGGGCCTTGAACACCGGGGAGCTGTTTTTT. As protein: CASSQDWGALNTGELFF.

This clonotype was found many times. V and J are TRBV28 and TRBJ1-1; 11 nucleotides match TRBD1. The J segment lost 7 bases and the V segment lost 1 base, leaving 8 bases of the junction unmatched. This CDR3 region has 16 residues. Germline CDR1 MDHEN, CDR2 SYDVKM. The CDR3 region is CASSLLGQGVVDEAFF. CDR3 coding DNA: TGTGCCAGCAGTTTATTGGGACAGGGGGTCGTTGATGAAGCTTTCTTT.

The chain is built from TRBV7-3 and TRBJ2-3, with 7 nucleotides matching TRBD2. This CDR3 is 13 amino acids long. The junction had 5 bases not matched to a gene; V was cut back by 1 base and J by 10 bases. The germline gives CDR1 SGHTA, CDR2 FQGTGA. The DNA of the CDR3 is TGTGCCAGCAGCTTAAGTAGTCTAGCGGCGCAGTATTTT. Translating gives CASSLSSLAAQYF.

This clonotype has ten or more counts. The CDR3 here is CASSLRGQGGETQYF. For the CDR3, the DNA is TGTGCCAGCAGTTTACGTGGACAGGGTGGGGAGACCCAGTACTTC. This rearrangement joins TRBV28 to TRBJ2-5; 8 positions match TRBD1. V shed 2 bases and J 5 bases; nucleotides not matched to a gene: 7. The CDR3 is made up of 15 amino acids. The germline gives CDR1 MDHEN, CDR2 SYDVKM.